Listed below are T cell receptor beta chains from one sample, sequenced in a study of technical replicates of blood from a handful of donors. TCRdb's copy holds only in-frame clones and misses some; the assay was immunoSEQ multiplex PCR. Among fewer than 20,000 clones listed, 82% were seen once. Sequenced sample: PBMCs. These receptors came from a human donor in good health. Some clones in this sample may be carry-over from other donors' samples. Each CDR3 is given with its conserved first and last residue. D genes are given only for firm matches. Expanded clones get a size class; other rows say once, few or many, or leave the size out.

CDR3: CASSNTLAGAYNEQFF; DNA: TGTGCCAGCAGCAACACCCTAGCGGGAGCCTACAATGAGCAGTTCTTC; V: TRBV7-9; J: TRBJ2-1; size: NA; D: TRBD2
CDR3: CASSQAYGTSVYEQYF; DNA: TGTGCCAGCAGCCAAGCCTACGGGACTAGCGTCTACGAGCAGTACTTC; V: TRBV4-2; J: TRBJ2-7; size: NA; D: TRBD2
CDR3: CASGGQGNTEAFF; DNA: TGTGCCAGCGGAGGACAGGGGAACACTGAAGCTTTCTTT; V: TRBV2; J: TRBJ1-1; size: NA; D: TRBD1
CDR3: CASSEGQFSGELFF; DNA: TGTGCCAGCAGCGAGGGACAGTTTTCTGGGGAGCTGTTTTTT; V: TRBV5-4; J: TRBJ2-2; size: NA; D: TRBD1
CDR3: CASSPQREVNNEQFF; DNA: TGTGCCAGCAGCCCCCAGCGGGAGGTGAACAATGAGCAGTTCTTC; V: TRBV9; J: TRBJ2-1; size: few; D: TRBD2
CDR3: CAWRAGEGGLYGYTF; DNA: TGTGCCTGGAGGGCGGGAGAGGGGGGATTGTATGGCTACACCTTC; V: TRBV30; J: TRBJ1-2; size: NA; D: NA
CDR3: CASTRTANTEAFF; DNA: TGTGCCAGCACCAGGACTGCGAACACTGAAGCTTTCTTT; V: TRBV28; J: TRBJ1-1; size: few; D: NA
CDR3: CASSVDRGVGETQYF; DNA: TGTGCCAGCAGCGTCGACAGGGGGGTGGGAGAGACCCAGTACTTC; V: TRBV9; J: TRBJ2-5; size: NA; D: TRBD1
CDR3: CAISESYVSDTQYF; DNA: TGTGCCATCAGTGAGTCCTACGTTTCAGATACGCAGTATTTT; V: TRBV10-3; J: TRBJ2-3; size: NA; D: NA
CDR3: CAISESIGTSGLGEQYF; DNA: TGTGCCATCAGTGAGTCGATCGGGACTAGCGGCCTGGGCGAGCAGTACTTC; V: TRBV10-3; J: TRBJ2-7; size: NA; D: TRBD2
CDR3: CASSLEGVRHILANEKLFF; DNA: TGTGCCAGCAGTTTAGAGGGAGTCCGGCATATTCTGGCTAATGAAAAACTGTTTTTT; V: TRBV28; J: TRBJ1-4; size: NA; D: NA
CDR3: CASSPGTGEVYGYTF; DNA: TGTGCCAGCAGCCCCGGGACAGGGGAGGTTTATGGCTACACCTTC; V: TRBV9; J: TRBJ1-2; size: NA; D: TRBD1
CDR3: CASSEVPNSYEQYF; DNA: TGTGCCAGCAGTGAAGTCCCCAATTCCTACGAGCAGTACTTC; V: TRBV6-1; J: TRBJ2-7; size: NA; D: NA
CDR3: CSGLENYGYTF; DNA: TGCAGCGGACTCGAAAACTATGGCTACACCTTC; V: TRBV29-1; J: TRBJ1-2; size: few; D: NA
CDR3: CASSYSSNTEAFF; DNA: TGTGCCAGCAGTTACTCCTCCAACACTGAAGCTTTCTTT; V: TRBV6-6; J: TRBJ1-1; size: NA; D: NA
CDR3: CASSQLSGVSTDTQYF; DNA: TGCGCCAGCAGCCAGCTTAGCGGGGTTAGCACAGATACGCAGTATTTT; V: TRBV4-3; J: TRBJ2-3; size: NA; D: TRBD2
CDR3: CASSPRPYEQYF; DNA: TGTGCCAGCAGCCCTCGTCCCTACGAGCAGTACTTC; V: TRBV11-2; J: TRBJ2-7; size: NA; D: NA
CDR3: CASETSGGKLFF; DNA: TGTGCCAGCGAAACCAGCGGGGGAAAACTGTTTTTT; V: TRBV28; J: TRBJ1-4; size: NA; D: NA
CDR3: CASSLQGWYEQYF; DNA: TGTGCCAGCAGCCTACAGGGGTGGTACGAGCAGTACTTC; V: TRBV2; J: TRBJ2-7; size: few; D: TRBD1
CDR3: CASSELAGSTNEKLFF; DNA: TGTGCCAGCAGTGAACTAGCGGGATCAACTAATGAAAAACTGTTTTTT; V: TRBV2; J: TRBJ1-4; size: NA; D: NA
CDR3: CASSPPYFDRAYGYTF; DNA: TGTGCCAGCAGCCCCCCTTACTTTGACAGGGCCTATGGCTACACCTTC; V: TRBV28; J: TRBJ1-2; size: NA; D: TRBD1
CDR3: CASSSRSGGYTF; DNA: TGCGCCAGCAGCTCCCGTTCGGGGGGCTACACCTTC; V: TRBV5-1; J: TRBJ1-2; size: once; D: NA
CDR3: CASSPWEGRYNEQFF; DNA: TGTGCCAGCTCACCTTGGGAGGGCCGCTACAATGAGCAGTTCTTC; V: TRBV18; J: TRBJ2-1; size: NA; D: TRBD2
CDR3: CASSPRGGDDYGYTF; DNA: TGTGCCAGCAGCCCTCGGGGGGGGGATGACTATGGCTACACCTTC; V: TRBV9; J: TRBJ1-2; size: NA; D: NA
CDR3: CALGQGNTEAFF; DNA: TGTGCCTTGGGACAGGGAAACACTGAAGCTTTCTTT; V: TRBV30; J: TRBJ1-1; size: once; D: TRBD1
CDR3: CASSPDRDQYYGYTF; DNA: TGTGCCAGCAGCCCGGACAGGGATCAATACTATGGCTACACCTTC; V: TRBV6-1; J: TRBJ1-2; size: NA; D: TRBD1
CDR3: CASSPESGGFYGYTF; DNA: TGTGCCAGCTCACCGGAATCAGGGGGCTTCTATGGCTACACCTTC; V: TRBV18; J: TRBJ1-2; size: NA; D: TRBD1
CDR3: CAWSGRQTNTEAFF; DNA: TGTGCCTGGAGTGGTCGACAGACCAACACTGAAGCTTTCTTT; V: TRBV30; J: TRBJ1-1; size: NA; D: NA
CDR3: CASSFSWDRRTSGELFF; DNA: TGTGCCAGCAGTTTTTCTTGGGACAGGAGAACCTCCGGGGAGCTGTTTTTT; V: TRBV27; J: TRBJ2-2; size: NA; D: TRBD1
CDR3: CASSQLDRVFTEAFF; DNA: TGCGCCAGCAGCCAATTAGACAGGGTATTCACTGAAGCTTTCTTT; V: TRBV4-1; J: TRBJ1-1; size: NA; D: TRBD1
CDR3: CASSLQNQETQYF; DNA: TGTGCCAGTAGTCTGCAGAATCAAGAGACCCAGTACTTC; V: TRBV19; J: TRBJ2-5; size: NA; D: NA
CDR3: CAWSTASGTDFEAFF; DNA: TGTGCCTGGAGTACAGCCTCCGGGACAGATTTTGAAGCTTTCTTT; V: TRBV30; J: TRBJ1-1; size: NA; D: TRBD1
CDR3: CASGQLAGETQYF; DNA: TGTGCCAGCGGCCAACTAGCGGGTGAGACCCAGTACTTC; V: TRBV11-3; J: TRBJ2-5; size: NA; D: TRBD2
CDR3: CASGPSGGVGIQYF; DNA: TGTGCTAGTGGTCCCTCGGGGGGGGTTGGGATTCAGTACTTC; V: TRBV12-5; J: TRBJ2-4; size: NA; D: TRBD2
CDR3: CASSPAQGAGEKLFF; DNA: TGTGCCAGCAGCCCAGCCCAGGGGGCGGGCGAAAAACTGTTTTTT; V: TRBV7-2; J: TRBJ1-4; size: NA; D: TRBD1
CDR3: CASSQDGGPQHF; DNA: TGTGCCAGCAGCCAAGATGGAGGACCCCAGCATTTT; V: TRBV4-2; J: TRBJ1-5; size: NA; D: NA
CDR3: CASGTSGSYEQYF; DNA: TGTGCCAGCGGGACTAGCGGCTCCTACGAGCAGTACTTC; V: TRBV2; J: TRBJ2-7; size: NA; D: TRBD2
CDR3: CASSHPDRAGNTIYF; DNA: TGTGCCAGCAGCCACCCGGACAGGGCTGGAAACACCATATATTTT; V: TRBV7-9; J: TRBJ1-3; size: once; D: TRBD1
CDR3: CASSLRQENTGELFF; DNA: TGTGCCAGCTCATTAAGACAGGAAAACACCGGGGAGCTGTTTTTT; V: TRBV18; J: TRBJ2-2; size: NA; D: NA
CDR3: CASSVPKGLAGDGEQFF; DNA: TGTGCCAGCAGCGTTCCGAAGGGACTAGCGGGAGACGGTGAGCAGTTCTTC; V: TRBV9; J: TRBJ2-1; size: NA; D: TRBD2
CDR3: CASSPTGTGGEKLFF; DNA: TGTGCCAGCTCACCAACCGGGACAGGGGGAGAAAAACTGTTTTTT; V: TRBV18; J: TRBJ1-4; size: NA; D: TRBD1
CDR3: CSVVDTLNTEAFF; DNA: TGCAGCGTTGTGGACACATTGAACACTGAAGCTTTCTTT; V: TRBV29-1; J: TRBJ1-1; size: NA; D: NA
CDR3: CASSSLATGHDTGANVLTF; DNA: TGTGCCAGCAGTTCTCTGGCAACAGGGCATGATACTGGGGCCAACGTCCTGACTTTC; V: TRBV27; J: TRBJ2-6; size: NA; D: NA
CDR3: CASSQTGGAADTQYF; DNA: TGCGCCAGCAGTCAAACAGGGGGCGCCGCAGATACGCAGTATTTT; V: TRBV10-1; J: TRBJ2-3; size: NA; D: TRBD1
CDR3: CAWSVWGRGNEQFF; DNA: TGTGCCTGGAGTGTATGGGGACGGGGGAATGAGCAGTTCTTC; V: TRBV30; J: TRBJ2-1; size: NA; D: NA
CDR3: CASSYVREGPGELFF; DNA: TGTGCCAGCAGTTACGTCCGGGAGGGCCCCGGGGAGCTGTTTTTT; V: TRBV6-6; J: TRBJ2-2; size: NA; D: TRBD2
CDR3: CASSLVQGSRGYTF; DNA: TGTGCCAGCAGTTTAGTACAGGGGAGTAGGGGCTACACCTTC; V: TRBV28; J: TRBJ1-2; size: NA; D: TRBD1
CDR3: CAWSEGGTRAFF; DNA: TGTGCCTGGAGTGAGGGAGGGACTCGGGCTTTCTTT; V: TRBV30; J: TRBJ1-1; size: few; D: NA
CDR3: CASSLEPGGSGNTIYF; DNA: TGCGCCAGCAGCTTGGAACCGGGAGGGTCTGGAAACACCATATATTTT; V: TRBV5-1; J: TRBJ1-3; size: NA; D: NA
CDR3: CASSSTGGSMETQYF; DNA: TGCGCCAGCAGTTCGACAGGGGGGAGTATGGAGACCCAGTACTTC; V: TRBV5-1; J: TRBJ2-5; size: NA; D: TRBD1
CDR3: CASSSPSRGEVETQYF; DNA: TGTGCCAGCAGTTCCCCCTCCCGGGGAGAGGTAGAGACCCAGTACTTC; V: TRBV28; J: TRBJ2-5; size: NA; D: NA
CDR3: CASSGSRQVNTEAFF; DNA: TGTGCCAGCAGTGGATCGAGACAGGTGAACACTGAAGCTTTCTTT; V: TRBV6-1; J: TRBJ1-1; size: NA; D: NA